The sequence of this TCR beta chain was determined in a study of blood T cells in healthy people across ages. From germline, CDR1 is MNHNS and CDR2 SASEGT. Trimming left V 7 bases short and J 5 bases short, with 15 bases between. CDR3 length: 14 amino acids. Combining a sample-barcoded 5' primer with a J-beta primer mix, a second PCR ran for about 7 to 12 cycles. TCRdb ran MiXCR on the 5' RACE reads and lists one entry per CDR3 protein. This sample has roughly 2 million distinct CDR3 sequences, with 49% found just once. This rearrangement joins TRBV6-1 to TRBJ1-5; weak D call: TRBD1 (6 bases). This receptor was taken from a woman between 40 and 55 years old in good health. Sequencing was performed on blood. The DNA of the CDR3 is TGTGCCAGCACGATGAACAGGGACGATCAGCCCCAGCATTTT. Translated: CASTMNRDDQPQHF.